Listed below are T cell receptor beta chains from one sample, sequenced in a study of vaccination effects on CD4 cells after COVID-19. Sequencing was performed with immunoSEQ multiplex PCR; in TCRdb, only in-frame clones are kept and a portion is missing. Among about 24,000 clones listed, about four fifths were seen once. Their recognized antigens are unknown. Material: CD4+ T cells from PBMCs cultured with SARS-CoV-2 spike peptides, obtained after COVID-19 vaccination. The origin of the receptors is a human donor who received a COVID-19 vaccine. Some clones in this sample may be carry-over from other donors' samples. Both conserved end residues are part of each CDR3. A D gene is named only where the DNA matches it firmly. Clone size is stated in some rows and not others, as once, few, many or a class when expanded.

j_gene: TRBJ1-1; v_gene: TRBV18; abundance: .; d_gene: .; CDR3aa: CASSPSLDSNTEAFF; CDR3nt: TGTGCCAGCTCACCATCTCTAGACAGTAACACTGAAGCTTTCTTT
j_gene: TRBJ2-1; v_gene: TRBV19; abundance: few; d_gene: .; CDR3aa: CASSRDRSSGQFF; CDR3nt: TGTGCCAGTAGTAGAGACAGGTCCTCAGGGCAGTTCTTC
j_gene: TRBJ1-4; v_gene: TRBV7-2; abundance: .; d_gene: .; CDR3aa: CASSLNRNEKLFF; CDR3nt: TGTGCCAGCAGCTTAAACAGGAATGAAAAACTGTTTTTT
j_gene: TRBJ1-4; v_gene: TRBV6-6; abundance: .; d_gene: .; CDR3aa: CASSFPSAGHDEKLFF; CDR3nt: TGTGCCAGCAGTTTCCCGTCGGCGGGGCACGATGAAAAACTGTTTTTT
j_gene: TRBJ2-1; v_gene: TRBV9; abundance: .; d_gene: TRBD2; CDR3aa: CASSVVASGGAFDEQFF; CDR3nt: TGTGCCAGCAGCGTAGTTGCTAGCGGGGGGGCCTTCGATGAGCAGTTCTTC
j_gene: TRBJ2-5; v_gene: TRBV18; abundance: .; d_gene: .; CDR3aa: CASSPWTRPQETQYF; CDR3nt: TGTGCCAGCTCACCTTGGACTCGGCCTCAAGAGACCCAGTACTTC
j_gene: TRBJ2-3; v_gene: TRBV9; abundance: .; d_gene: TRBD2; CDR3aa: CASSVAVTSGTDTQYF; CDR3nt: TGTGCCAGCAGCGTAGCTGTGACTAGCGGCACAGATACGCAGTATTTT
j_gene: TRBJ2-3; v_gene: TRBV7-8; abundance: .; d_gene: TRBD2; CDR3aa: CASSLALIAGGTTDTQYF; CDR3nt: TGTGCCAGCAGCTTAGCGTTAATAGCGGGGGGGACCACAGATACGCAGTATTTT
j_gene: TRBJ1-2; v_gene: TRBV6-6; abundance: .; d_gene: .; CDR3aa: CASSSQSGGGYTF; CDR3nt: TGTGCCAGCAGTTCCCAATCGGGAGGCGGCTACACCTTC
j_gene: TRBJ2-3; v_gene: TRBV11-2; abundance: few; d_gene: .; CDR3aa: CASSSCPSGGTDTQYF; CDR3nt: TGTGCCAGCAGCTCTTGCCCGTCGGGCGGCACAGATACGCAGTATTTT
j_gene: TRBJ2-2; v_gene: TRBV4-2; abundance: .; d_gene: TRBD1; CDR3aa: CASSHGDRDRLAGELFF; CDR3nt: TGTGCCAGCAGCCATGGCGACCGGGACAGGTTGGCCGGGGAGCTGTTTTTT
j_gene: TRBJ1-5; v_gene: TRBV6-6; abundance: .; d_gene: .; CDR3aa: CASSRSTPGAPRGWPQHF; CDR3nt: TGTGCCAGCAGTCGAAGCACGCCGGGAGCTCCAAGAGGTTGGCCCCAGCATTTT
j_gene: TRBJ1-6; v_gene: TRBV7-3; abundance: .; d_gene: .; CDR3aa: CASSLTDPNSPLHF; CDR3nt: TGTGCCAGCAGCTTAACAGACCCGAATTCACCCCTCCACTTT
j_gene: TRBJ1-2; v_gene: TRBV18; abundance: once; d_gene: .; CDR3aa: CASSFGQSANYGYTF; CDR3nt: TGTGCCAGCTCATTCGGACAGTCAGCTAACTATGGCTACACCTTC
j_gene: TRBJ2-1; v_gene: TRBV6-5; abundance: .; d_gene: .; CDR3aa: CASTPAGTYYNEQFF; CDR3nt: TGTGCCAGCACCCCGGCGGGGACTTACTACAATGAGCAGTTCTTC
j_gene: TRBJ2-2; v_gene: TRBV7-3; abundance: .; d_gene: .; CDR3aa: CASSTRQSNTGELFF; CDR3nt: TGTGCCAGCAGCACCCGACAGAGCAACACCGGGGAGCTGTTTTTT
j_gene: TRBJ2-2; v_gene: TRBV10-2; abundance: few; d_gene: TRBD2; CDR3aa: CASSELAGVYTGELFF; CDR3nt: TGCGCCAGCAGTGAACTAGCGGGGGTCTACACCGGGGAGCTGTTTTTT
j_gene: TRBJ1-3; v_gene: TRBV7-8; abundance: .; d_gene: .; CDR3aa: CASSATASGNTIYF; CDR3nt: TGTGCCAGCAGCGCGACGGCCTCTGGAAACACCATATATTTT
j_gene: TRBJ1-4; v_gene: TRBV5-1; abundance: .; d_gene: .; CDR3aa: CASSKGSTNEKLFF; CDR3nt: TGCGCCAGCAGCAAGGGAAGTACTAATGAAAAACTGTTTTTT
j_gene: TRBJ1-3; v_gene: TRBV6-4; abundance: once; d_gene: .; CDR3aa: CASSPRSARSGNTIYF; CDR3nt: TGTGCCAGCAGTCCCCGGTCAGCGCGTTCTGGAAACACCATATATTTT
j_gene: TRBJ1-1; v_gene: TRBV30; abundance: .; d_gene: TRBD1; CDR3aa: CARDRVERTEAFF; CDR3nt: TGTGCCCGGGACAGGGTAGAGAGAACTGAAGCTTTCTTT
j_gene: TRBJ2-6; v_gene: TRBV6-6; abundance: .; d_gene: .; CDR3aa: CASSYGSGGANVLTF; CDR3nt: TGTGCCAGCAGTTACGGGTCGGGCGGGGCCAACGTCCTGACTTTC
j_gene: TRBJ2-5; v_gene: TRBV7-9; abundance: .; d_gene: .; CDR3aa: CASSPGAGSETQYF; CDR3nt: TGTGCCAGCAGCCCAGGGGCAGGATCAGAGACCCAGTACTTC
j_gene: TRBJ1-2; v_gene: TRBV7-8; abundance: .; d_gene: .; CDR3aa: CASSFDAYGYTF; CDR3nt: TGTGCCAGCAGCTTCGACGCCTATGGCTACACCTTC
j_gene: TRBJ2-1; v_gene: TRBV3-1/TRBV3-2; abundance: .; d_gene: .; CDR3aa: CASSLADEQFF; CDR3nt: TGTGCCAGCAGCCTAGCGGATGAGCAGTTCTTC
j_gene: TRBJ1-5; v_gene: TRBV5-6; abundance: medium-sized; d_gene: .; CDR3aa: CASSFSAQPQHF; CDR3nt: TGTGCCAGCAGCTTCAGTGCTCAGCCCCAGCATTTT
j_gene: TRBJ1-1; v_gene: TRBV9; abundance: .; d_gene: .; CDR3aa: CASSVGGSMNTEAFF; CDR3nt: TGTGCCAGCAGCGTAGGCGGATCCATGAACACTGAAGCTTTCTTT
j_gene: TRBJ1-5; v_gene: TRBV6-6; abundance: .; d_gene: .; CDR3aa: CASSSGPRGNQPQHF; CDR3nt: TGTGCCAGCAGTTCCGGGCCACGAGGCAATCAGCCCCAGCATTTT
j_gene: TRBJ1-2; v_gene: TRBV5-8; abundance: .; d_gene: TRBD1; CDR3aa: CASSLGDRGANYGYTF; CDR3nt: TGTGCCAGCAGCTTGGGGGACAGGGGGGCTAACTATGGCTACACCTTC
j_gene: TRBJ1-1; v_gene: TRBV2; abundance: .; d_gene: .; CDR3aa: CASRVQGSPFTEAFF; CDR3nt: TGTGCCAGCAGGGTCCAGGGGAGTCCGTTCACTGAAGCTTTCTTT
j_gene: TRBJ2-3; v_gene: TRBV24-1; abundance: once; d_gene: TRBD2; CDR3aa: CATSDALADSTDTQYF; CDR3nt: TGTGCCACCAGTGACGCACTAGCGGACAGCACAGATACGCAGTATTTT
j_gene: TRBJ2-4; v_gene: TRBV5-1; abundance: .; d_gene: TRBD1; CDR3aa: CASSRTTGGLSKNIQYF; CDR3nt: TGCGCCAGCAGCCGCACTACAGGGGGCCTTTCCAAAAACATTCAGTACTTC
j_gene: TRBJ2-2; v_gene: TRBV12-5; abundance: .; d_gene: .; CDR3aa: CASGPNWHLNTGELFF; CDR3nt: TGTGCTAGTGGCCCTAACTGGCACCTGAACACCGGGGAGCTGTTTTTT
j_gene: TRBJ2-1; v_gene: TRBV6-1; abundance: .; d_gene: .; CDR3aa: CASSEEWAGNEQFF; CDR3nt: TGTGCCAGCAGTGAGGAGTGGGCGGGCAATGAGCAGTTCTTC
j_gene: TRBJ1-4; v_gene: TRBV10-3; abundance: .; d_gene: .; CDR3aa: CAISAGQVNEKLFF; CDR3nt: TGTGCCATCAGTGCAGGGCAGGTTAATGAAAAACTGTTTTTT
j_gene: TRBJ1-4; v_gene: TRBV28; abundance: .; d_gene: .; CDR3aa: CASSLPATNEKLFF; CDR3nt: TGTGCCAGCAGTTTGCCAGCAACTAATGAAAAACTGTTTTTT
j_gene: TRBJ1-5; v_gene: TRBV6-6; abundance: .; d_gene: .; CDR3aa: CASSPGAVGNQPQHF; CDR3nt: TGTGCCAGCAGCCCTGGGGCAGTCGGCAATCAGCCCCAGCATTTT
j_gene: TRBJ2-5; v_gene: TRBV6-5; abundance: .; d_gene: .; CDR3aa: CASSYSAPIQETQYF; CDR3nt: TGTGCCAGCAGCTACTCCGCCCCTATCCAAGAGACCCAGTACTTC
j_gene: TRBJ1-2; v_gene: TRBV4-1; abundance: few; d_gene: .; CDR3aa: CASSQERAGNYGYTF; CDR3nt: TGCGCCAGCAGCCAAGAACGGGCGGGAAACTATGGCTACACCTTC
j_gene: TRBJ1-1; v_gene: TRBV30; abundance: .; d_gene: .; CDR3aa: CAWSIAGVDTEAFF; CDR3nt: TGTGCCTGGAGTATAGCAGGGGTAGACACTGAAGCTTTCTTT
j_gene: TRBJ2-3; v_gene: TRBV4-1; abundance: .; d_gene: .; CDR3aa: CASSQDKGVRTDTQYF; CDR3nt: TGCGCCAGCAGCCAAGATAAGGGGGTTAGAACAGATACGCAGTATTTT
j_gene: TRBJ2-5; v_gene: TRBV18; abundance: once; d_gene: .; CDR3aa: CASSPTGSYQETQYF; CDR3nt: TGTGCCAGCTCACCTACCGGGTCCTACCAAGAGACCCAGTACTTC
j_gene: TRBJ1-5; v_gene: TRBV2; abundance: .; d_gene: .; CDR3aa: CAGRTEGGPQHF; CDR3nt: TGTGCCGGACGGACGGAGGGGGGGCCCCAGCATTTT
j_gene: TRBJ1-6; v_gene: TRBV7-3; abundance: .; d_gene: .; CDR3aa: CASSLNTVNSPLHF; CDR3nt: TGTGCCAGCAGCTTAAACACAGTTAATTCACCCCTCCACTTT